Listed below are T cell receptor beta chains from one sample, sequenced in a study of vaccination effects on CD4 cells after COVID-19. Their antigens remain unidentified. Generated by immunoSEQ multiplex PCR, the TCRdb table keeps only in-frame clones and is missing some. The table lists around 47,000 clones, 75% of them singletons. The sample in question was CD4+ T cells from PBMCs cultured with a peptide pool, obtained before COVID-19 vaccination. These TCRs come from a human donor who had a prior SARS-CoV-2 infection. Each CDR3 is given with its conserved first and last residue. A D gene is named only where the DNA matches it firmly.

V gene	J gene	D gene	CDR3 DNA	CDR3 protein
TRBV5-4	TRBJ2-5	NA	TGTGCCAGCAGCTTTGTTCTTGACCTAGAGACCCAGTACTTC	CASSFVLDLETQYF